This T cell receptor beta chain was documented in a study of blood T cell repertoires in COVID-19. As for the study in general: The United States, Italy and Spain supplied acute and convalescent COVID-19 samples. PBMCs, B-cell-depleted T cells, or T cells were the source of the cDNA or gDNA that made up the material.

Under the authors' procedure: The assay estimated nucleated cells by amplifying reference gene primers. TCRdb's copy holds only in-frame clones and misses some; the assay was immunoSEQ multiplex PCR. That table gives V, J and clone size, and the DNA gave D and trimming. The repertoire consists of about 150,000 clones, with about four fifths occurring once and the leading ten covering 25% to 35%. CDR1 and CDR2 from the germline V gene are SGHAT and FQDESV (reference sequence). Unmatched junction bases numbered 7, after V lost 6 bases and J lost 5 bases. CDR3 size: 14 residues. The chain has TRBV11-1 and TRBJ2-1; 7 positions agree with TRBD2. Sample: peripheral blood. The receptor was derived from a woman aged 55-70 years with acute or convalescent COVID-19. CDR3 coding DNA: TGTGCCAGCAGTCTTTGGGCGGGGGACAATGAGCAGTTCTTC. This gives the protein CASSLWAGDNEQFF.